This entry lists 18 T cell receptor beta chains sequenced from one sample in a study of cytomegalovirus exposure and HLA in healthy donors. In the PCR, 60 Vbeta and 13 Jbeta primers were used. The data were produced by immunoSEQ multiplex PCR, yet TCRdb's version contains in-frame clones alone and is incomplete. Among 150,000 or so clones listed, around 66% were seen once. Input material: PBMCs. These receptors all stem from a woman in her twenties or thirties in good health and CMV-seropositive.

The chain uses TRBV28 and TRBJ1-2, with 7 bases that match TRBD1. The CDR3 contains 14 residues. Germline CDR1 MDHEN, CDR2 SYDVKM. With V trimmed by 3 bases and J by 6 bases, 7 bases remained unmatched. The CDR3 sequence: CASSLTGQRNGYTF. The CDR3, as DNA: TGTGCCAGCAGTTTGACAGGGCAAAGGAATGGCTACACCTTC.

The V gene is TRBV6-5, the J gene TRBJ1-5, with D tentatively TRBD1 (5 bases). V dropped 5 bases and J dropped 4 bases, with 6 bases sitting between them. Germline-derived CDR1 and CDR2 are MNHEY and SVGAGI. This CDR3 has 12 amino acids. The CDR3: CASSQGNQPQHF. The CDR3 nucleotides are TGTGCCAGCAGTCAGGGAAATCAGCCCCAGCATTTT.

Details on this clone: The same CDR3 is also encoded by other DNA sequences in this sample. This chain joins TRBV19 and TRBJ2-1, with 7 positions matching TRBD2. The CDR3 covers 13 residues. Germline V gene sequence: CDR1 LNHDA, CDR2 SQIVND (reference sequence). V gave up 4 bases and J gave up 10 bases; unmatched junction bases: 7. This CDR3 reads CASSTTPGGEQFF. CDR3 bases: TGTGCCAGTAGTACAACCCCCGGGGGGGAGCAGTTCTTC.

The chain is built from TRBV11-2 and TRBJ2-2; D not certain. The CDR3 runs to 14 residues. Germline loops: CDR1 SGHAT, CDR2 FQNNGV. Deletions cut 0 bases from V and 4 bases from J, with 6 bases between. DNA of the CDR3: TGTGCCAGCAGCTTAGACTACCTCACCGGGGAGCTGTTTTTT. The encoded protein is CASSLDYLTGELFF.

J is TRBJ1-1 and V is TRBV6-1; D is perhaps TRBD1 (6 bases). V gave up 3 bases and J gave up 2 bases, with 13 bases separating them. Germline loops: CDR1 MNHNS, CDR2 SASEGT. The CDR3 contains 15 residues. As DNA, the CDR3 is TGTGCCAGCAGTGATCTCGGGGGGCCTAACACTGAAGCTTTCTTT. Translation gives CASSDLGGPNTEAFF.

V gene TRBV27 combines with J gene TRBJ1-1; possible D gene TRBD1, 5 bases. This CDR3 contains 15 residues. The germline CDR1 and CDR2 sequences are MNHEY and SMNVEV (reference sequence). The V end was cut by 6 bases, the J end by 5 bases, with 19 bases between. The CDR3 nucleotides are TGTGCCAGCAGGTCACCGGGGGTAGGGAGGACTGAAGCTTTCTTT. The encoded protein is CASRSPGVGRTEAFF.

The chain couples TRBV27 to TRBJ1-6; D is unresolved. Per germline, CDR1 MNHEY and CDR2 SMNVEV (reference sequence). This CDR3 comprises 15 residues. V lost 3 bases and J lost 5, with 11 bases in between. CDR3 nucleotide sequence: TGTGCCAGCAGTTTGGCCTTTGTAAATAATTCACCCCTCCACTTT. Protein: CASSLAFVNNSPLHF.

V gene TRBV29-1 combines with J gene TRBJ1-2; D is ambiguous. V was clipped by 7 bases and J by 7 bases, with 16 bases between them. The germline V gene has CDR1 SQVTM and CDR2 ANQGSEA. The CDR3 extends over 12 amino acids. This CDR3 reads CSASRATGGYTF. The CDR3 DNA follows: TGCAGCGCTTCGCGGGCGACGGGTGGCTACACCTTC.

The chain combines TRBV13 with TRBJ2-5, with 8 bases matching TRBD2. Germline assignment: CDR1 PRHDT and CDR2 FYEKMQ (reference sequence). The length of the CDR3 is 17 residues. J was trimmed by 5 bases and V by 6 bases; bases with no gene match: 17. Here the CDR3 reads CASSPDGVSGTRETQYF. DNA of the CDR3: TGTGCCAGCAGTCCCGATGGTGTTAGCGGGACGAGGGAGACCCAGTACTTC.

The chain couples TRBV6-1 to TRBJ1-4; 8 nucleotides align to TRBD1. The CDR3 runs to 14 residues. V gave up 4 bases and J gave up 7 bases; unmatched junction bases: 5. Germline lookup yields CDR1 MNHNS and CDR2 SASEGT. The CDR3: CASSGTGGSEKLFF. The CDR3 region has the DNA TGTGCCAGCAGTGGAACAGGGGGGAGTGAAAAACTGTTTTTT.

The V gene is TRBV5-1, the J gene TRBJ2-1; possible D gene TRBD2, 5 bases. The germline V and J ends were trimmed by 4 bases and 0 bases, with 14 bases remaining between them. Germline assignment: CDR1 SGHRS and CDR2 YFSETQ. The CDR3 length is 16 residues. The CDR3 nucleotides read TGCGCCAGCAGCACCGTAGCGCTAAGCTCCTACAATGAGCAGTTCTTC. Translated, it gives CASSTVALSSYNEQFF.

This chain connects TRBV5-1 to TRBJ2-5; D is possibly TRBD1 (6 bases). Per the germline V gene, CDR1 is SGHRS and CDR2 is YFSETQ. Trimming took 5 bases from V and 7 from J, leaving 36 bases between them. The length of the CDR3 is 20 residues. The CDR3 DNA sequence: TGCGCCAGCAGAGGCTTAGCGCGAGGGGGACAAAAAACGGTTATGGGGACCCAGTACTTC. It specifies CASRGLARGGQKTVMGTQYF. Based on the CDR3 plus reference TRBV5-1 and TRBJ2-5, the full variable domain is KAGVTQTPRYLIKTRGQQVTLSCSPISGHRSVSWYQQTPGQGLQFLFEYFSETQRNKGNFPGRFSGRQFSNSRSEMNVSTLELGDSALYLCASRGLARGGQKTVMGTQYFGPGTRLLVL.

The V call is TRBV19, the J call TRBJ2-1, with a weak D call TRBD1 (7 bases). Germline CDR1 is LNHDA and CDR2 is SQIVND (reference sequence). This CDR3 is built from 13 residues. Trimming removed 10 bases from V and 7 bases from J, with 17 bases in between. The CDR3: CAISAGQSNEQFF. The CDR3 DNA follows: TGTGCCATTTCGGCGGGACAGTCGAATGAGCAGTTCTTC. The complete variable domain, with remaining parts taken from reference TRBV19 and TRBJ2-1, reads DGGITQSPKYLFRKEGQNVTLSCEQNLNHDAMYWYRQDPGQGLRLIYYSQIVNDFQKGDIAEGYSVSREKKESFPLTVTSAQKNPTAFYLCAISAGQSNEQFFGPGTRLTVL.

V gene TRBV5-1 combines with J gene TRBJ2-2; TRBD2 matches 7 bases. V dropped 2 bases and J dropped 5; count of bases not matched to a gene: 9. The CDR3 is made up of 16 amino acids. Germline lookup yields CDR1 SGHRS and CDR2 YFSETQ. For the CDR3, the DNA is TGCGCCAGCAGCTTTGGCTGGGGGGGGACGACCGGGGAGCTGTTTTTT. Protein product: CASSFGWGGTTGELFF.

The chain couples TRBV10-3 to TRBJ2-5; the match to TRBD2 covers 10 bases. CDR3 length: 20 amino acids. In germline, CDR1 is ENHRY, CDR2 SYGVKD. Trimming removed 2 bases from V and 1 base from J; junction bases left unmatched: 16. The CDR3 sequence: CAISERAVLYSGGTQETQYF. For the CDR3, the DNA is TGTGCCATCAGTGAGCGTGCGGTGCTCTATAGCGGGGGGACCCAAGAGACCCAGTACTTC.

The chain combines TRBV2 with TRBJ2-4; D remains ambiguous. V lost 4 bases, J lost 5 bases, and 12 bases lay in between. Germline CDR1 SNHLY, CDR2 FYNNEI. This CDR3 region has 14 residues. CDR3 protein: CASSGHMGENIQYF. CDR3 in DNA: TGTGCCAGCAGTGGACACATGGGCGAAAACATTCAGTACTTC.

J is TRBJ2-5 and V is TRBV7-9, with no clear D. V lost 3 bases and J lost 4, with 9 bases in between. The CDR3 loop spans 13 amino acids. Germline CDR1 reads SEHNR; CDR2 reads FQNEAQ (reference sequence). CDR3 DNA: TGTGCCAGCAGCTTGAGGATAGCAGAGACCCAGTACTTC. This sequence encodes CASSLRIAETQYF.

CDR3: CASSKYSTTEAFF. CDR3 DNA: TGTGCCAGCAGTAAATACAGTACCACTGAAGCTTTCTTT. The chain has TRBV2 and TRBJ1-1; no firm D call. The CDR3 covers 13 residues. V lost 5 bases and J 4 bases, leaving 11 bases between the germline ends. The germline gives CDR1 SNHLY, CDR2 FYNNEI. Full variable domain (rest looked up from reference TRBV2 and TRBJ1-1): EPEVTQTPSHQVTQMGQEVILRCVPISNHLYFYWYRQILGQKVEFLVSFYNNEISEKSEIFDDQFSVERPDGSNFTLKIRSTKLEDSAMYFCASSKYSTTEAFFGQGTRLTVV.